These T cell receptor beta chains were read from a single sample in a study of beta chain features in type 1 diabetes. Assay used: immunoSEQ multiplex PCR; TCRdb lists only in-frame clones, some missing. The table includes some 500,000 clones, over 9.5% detected once. The specimen sequenced was naive CD4+ T cells from blood. The receptors were gathered from a woman between 18 and 29 years old in good health. Each CDR3 is given with its conserved first and last residue. The order of the fields is D gene, V gene, clone size, J gene, CDR3 protein, CDR3 DNA. A D gene is named only where the DNA matches it firmly. Only some rows state a clone size, as once, few, many or a class for expanded clones.

D gene: .
V gene: TRBV29-1
clone size: few
J gene: TRBJ2-5
CDR3 protein: CSVESASNSGRETQYF
CDR3 DNA: TGCAGCGTTGAATCGGCATCTAATAGTGGGCGAGAGACCCAGTACTTC

D gene: .
V gene: TRBV30
clone size: .
J gene: TRBJ1-4
CDR3 protein: CAWKSDSANEKLFF
CDR3 DNA: TGTGCCTGGAAGTCGGACAGCGCGAATGAAAAACTGTTTTTT

D gene: TRBD2
V gene: TRBV5-1
clone size: few
J gene: TRBJ2-5
CDR3 protein: CASSREGHRGETQYF
CDR3 DNA: TGCGCCAGCAGCCGGGAGGGCCATAGGGGAGAGACCCAGTACTTC

D gene: .
V gene: TRBV5-1
clone size: .
J gene: TRBJ1-6
CDR3 protein: CASSFSGGTNSPLHF
CDR3 DNA: TGCGCCAGCAGCTTTTCCGGCGGAACCAATTCACCCCTCCACTTT

D gene: .
V gene: TRBV9
clone size: .
J gene: TRBJ1-1
CDR3 protein: CASSVSGTNTEAFF
CDR3 DNA: TGTGCCAGCAGCGTGTCGGGGACGAACACTGAAGCTTTCTTT

D gene: .
V gene: TRBV7-9
clone size: .
J gene: TRBJ1-5
CDR3 protein: CASSSKSPNQPQHF
CDR3 DNA: TGTGCCAGCAGCTCCAAGTCCCCAAATCAGCCCCAGCATTTT

D gene: .
V gene: TRBV12-5
clone size: few
J gene: TRBJ2-1
CDR3 protein: CASGLLPGSEQFF
CDR3 DNA: TGTGCTAGTGGTTTGCTCCCCGGGAGTGAGCAGTTCTTC

D gene: TRBD1
V gene: TRBV30
clone size: few
J gene: TRBJ2-1
CDR3 protein: CAWKRQGVYNEQFF
CDR3 DNA: TGTGCCTGGAAACGACAGGGAGTTTACAATGAGCAGTTCTTC

D gene: TRBD1
V gene: TRBV30
clone size: many
J gene: TRBJ2-2
CDR3 protein: CAWSPTDRVTGELFF
CDR3 DNA: TGTGCCTGGAGTCCCACCGACAGGGTAACCGGGGAGCTGTTTTTT

D gene: TRBD1
V gene: TRBV27
clone size: .
J gene: TRBJ2-1
CDR3 protein: CASRGVPKTGWLSYNEQFF
CDR3 DNA: TGTGCCAGCCGAGGGGTCCCGAAGACAGGGTGGCTCTCCTACAATGAGCAGTTCTTC

D gene: .
V gene: TRBV19
clone size: .
J gene: TRBJ1-5
CDR3 protein: CASSIDRGHNQPQHF
CDR3 DNA: TGTGCCAGTAGTATAGACAGGGGCCACAATCAGCCCCAGCATTTT

D gene: .
V gene: TRBV6-6
clone size: .
J gene: TRBJ1-4
CDR3 protein: CASRTGRRNEKLFF
CDR3 DNA: TGTGCCAGCAGGACGGGCAGGCGTAATGAAAAACTGTTTTTT

D gene: .
V gene: TRBV25-1
clone size: .
J gene: TRBJ2-6
CDR3 protein: CASVSGGAGANVLTF
CDR3 DNA: TGTGCCAGCGTGTCGGGGGGCGCTGGGGCCAACGTCCTGACTTTC

D gene: .
V gene: TRBV18
clone size: few
J gene: TRBJ2-1
CDR3 protein: CASSLTGQRSYNEQFF
CDR3 DNA: TGTGCCAGCTCACTTACCGGGCAGCGGTCCTACAATGAGCAGTTCTTC

D gene: TRBD2
V gene: TRBV18
clone size: .
J gene: TRBJ2-5
CDR3 protein: CASSQSGGPLHQETQYF
CDR3 DNA: TGTGCCAGCTCACAAAGCGGGGGCCCCCTCCACCAAGAGACCCAGTACTTC

D gene: TRBD2
V gene: TRBV28
clone size: few
J gene: TRBJ2-5
CDR3 protein: CASSSGLAGAQETQYF
CDR3 DNA: TGTGCCAGCAGTTCCGGACTAGCGGGGGCCCAAGAGACCCAGTACTTC

D gene: .
V gene: TRBV9
clone size: .
J gene: TRBJ2-2
CDR3 protein: CASSVLDTGELFF
CDR3 DNA: TGTGCCAGCAGCGTTCTTGACACCGGGGAGCTGTTTTTT

D gene: .
V gene: TRBV30
clone size: few
J gene: TRBJ2-3
CDR3 protein: CAWSVLGLSEDTQYF
CDR3 DNA: TGTGCCTGGAGTGTACTGGGCCTCTCCGAGGATACGCAGTATTTT

D gene: .
V gene: TRBV27
clone size: few
J gene: TRBJ1-2
CDR3 protein: CASSFSSGVIYGYTF
CDR3 DNA: TGTGCCAGCAGTTTCTCCTCAGGGGTGATTTATGGCTACACCTTC

D gene: .
V gene: TRBV12-5
clone size: few
J gene: TRBJ2-5
CDR3 protein: CASGRGAGETQYF
CDR3 DNA: TGTGCTAGTGGCCGTGGGGCAGGAGAGACCCAGTACTTC

D gene: .
V gene: TRBV9
clone size: .
J gene: TRBJ1-1
CDR3 protein: CASSVGIPGAEAFF
CDR3 DNA: TGTGCCAGCAGCGTAGGAATCCCTGGGGCTGAAGCTTTCTTT

D gene: TRBD1
V gene: TRBV7-9
clone size: few
J gene: TRBJ1-3
CDR3 protein: CASSSQGAGNTIYF
CDR3 DNA: TGTGCCAGCAGCTCCCAGGGGGCCGGAAACACCATATATTTT

D gene: .
V gene: TRBV29-1
clone size: many
J gene: TRBJ2-2
CDR3 protein: CSVGDTGELFF
CDR3 DNA: TGCAGCGTAGGAGACACCGGGGAGCTGTTTTTT

D gene: .
V gene: TRBV18
clone size: .
J gene: TRBJ1-2
CDR3 protein: CASSPGFEVGYTF
CDR3 DNA: TGTGCCAGCTCACCGGGTTTTGAGGTTGGCTACACCTTC

D gene: .
V gene: TRBV12-5
clone size: few
J gene: TRBJ2-1
CDR3 protein: CASGYPPKQGNEQFF
CDR3 DNA: TGTGCTAGTGGTTATCCCCCGAAACAGGGAAATGAGCAGTTCTTC

D gene: .
V gene: TRBV6-5
clone size: .
J gene: TRBJ2-1
CDR3 protein: CASTTPFGSYNEQFF
CDR3 DNA: TGTGCCAGCACGACCCCCTTTGGTTCCTACAATGAGCAGTTCTTC

D gene: .
V gene: TRBV29-1
clone size: few
J gene: TRBJ2-3
CDR3 protein: CSVRPLRADTQYF
CDR3 DNA: TGCAGCGTTCGGCCCTTAAGGGCAGATACGCAGTATTTT

D gene: .
V gene: TRBV10-3
clone size: .
J gene: TRBJ2-3
CDR3 protein: CAISAGPKGPPSTDTQYF
CDR3 DNA: TGTGCCATCAGTGCCGGGCCCAAAGGTCCTCCTAGCACAGATACGCAGTATTTT

D gene: TRBD1
V gene: TRBV30
clone size: few
J gene: TRBJ1-1
CDR3 protein: CAWRRGTGTIVAFF
CDR3 DNA: TGTGCCTGGAGACGCGGGACAGGGACTATCGTAGCTTTCTTT

D gene: .
V gene: TRBV19
clone size: .
J gene: TRBJ1-1
CDR3 protein: CASSTRDWNTEAFF
CDR3 DNA: TGTGCCAGTAGTACCAGGGATTGGAACACTGAAGCTTTCTTT

D gene: .
V gene: TRBV9
clone size: .
J gene: TRBJ2-2
CDR3 protein: CASSVVFGVGELFF
CDR3 DNA: TGTGCCAGCAGCGTAGTTTTTGGCGTTGGGGAGCTGTTTTTT

D gene: TRBD1
V gene: TRBV18
clone size: few
J gene: TRBJ2-7
CDR3 protein: CASSLRADRVEQYF
CDR3 DNA: TGTGCCAGCTCACTCCGGGCAGACAGGGTCGAGCAGTACTTC

D gene: .
V gene: TRBV18
clone size: few
J gene: TRBJ1-4
CDR3 protein: CASSPRQGTNEKLFF
CDR3 DNA: TGTGCCAGCTCACCTCGGCAGGGAACTAATGAAAAACTGTTTTTT

D gene: .
V gene: TRBV28
clone size: .
J gene: TRBJ2-2
CDR3 protein: CASSFPNTGELFF
CDR3 DNA: TGTGCCAGCAGTTTCCCTAACACCGGGGAGCTGTTTTTT

D gene: .
V gene: TRBV4-2
clone size: few
J gene: TRBJ2-7
CDR3 protein: CASSPRPASEQYF
CDR3 DNA: TGTGCCAGCAGCCCCCGACCTGCTTCTGAGCAGTACTTC

D gene: .
V gene: TRBV5-4
clone size: few
J gene: TRBJ2-5
CDR3 protein: CASSLKGQETQYF
CDR3 DNA: TGTGCCAGCAGCTTGAAAGGACAAGAGACCCAGTACTTC

D gene: TRBD2
V gene: TRBV4-2
clone size: few
J gene: TRBJ2-7
CDR3 protein: CASSQAATSGLSYEQYF
CDR3 DNA: TGTGCCAGCAGCCAAGCCGCGACTAGCGGACTTTCCTACGAGCAGTACTTC

D gene: .
V gene: TRBV2
clone size: few
J gene: TRBJ2-4
CDR3 protein: CASRFQVAKNIQYF
CDR3 DNA: TGTGCCAGCAGGTTCCAGGTAGCCAAAAACATTCAGTACTTC

D gene: .
V gene: TRBV28
clone size: few
J gene: TRBJ2-5
CDR3 protein: CASSLDSQETQYF
CDR3 DNA: TGTGCCAGCAGTTTAGATTCCCAAGAGACCCAGTACTTC

D gene: .
V gene: TRBV7-2
clone size: .
J gene: TRBJ2-3
CDR3 protein: CASRWVSSGTDTQYF
CDR3 DNA: TGTGCCAGCCGCTGGGTGTCGTCTGGCACAGATACGCAGTATTTT

D gene: .
V gene: TRBV7-9
clone size: few
J gene: TRBJ2-5
CDR3 protein: CASSFGSAAYQETQYF
CDR3 DNA: TGTGCCAGCAGCTTCGGGTCTGCGGCGTACCAAGAGACCCAGTACTTC

D gene: TRBD1
V gene: TRBV7-2
clone size: few
J gene: TRBJ2-6
CDR3 protein: CASIKAGTGVFTGANVLTF
CDR3 DNA: TGTGCCAGCATCAAAGCGGGGACAGGGGTCTTCACTGGGGCCAACGTCCTGACTTTC

D gene: .
V gene: TRBV5-4
clone size: few
J gene: TRBJ2-7
CDR3 protein: CASSLSYNTYEQYF
CDR3 DNA: TGTGCCAGCAGCTTGTCGTACAATACCTACGAGCAGTACTTC

D gene: .
V gene: TRBV4-3
clone size: few
J gene: TRBJ2-3
CDR3 protein: CASSQRIPGGGNTDTQYF
CDR3 DNA: TGCGCCAGCAGCCAGCGGATCCCCGGTGGGGGGAACACAGATACGCAGTATTTT

D gene: TRBD1
V gene: TRBV15
clone size: .
J gene: TRBJ1-2
CDR3 protein: CATSRVKGANYGYTF
CDR3 DNA: TGTGCCACCAGCAGAGTAAAGGGGGCAAACTATGGCTACACCTTC

D gene: .
V gene: TRBV2
clone size: few
J gene: TRBJ1-5
CDR3 protein: CASSDRGNQPQHF
CDR3 DNA: TGTGCCAGCAGTGACAGGGGCAATCAGCCCCAGCATTTT

D gene: .
V gene: TRBV13
clone size: .
J gene: TRBJ2-3
CDR3 protein: CASSTTGTWGTDTQYF
CDR3 DNA: TGTGCCAGCAGCACAACCGGGACCTGGGGCACAGATACGCAGTATTTT

D gene: .
V gene: TRBV9
clone size: few
J gene: TRBJ2-2
CDR3 protein: CASSGTAANTGELFF
CDR3 DNA: TGTGCCAGCAGTGGAACTGCGGCGAACACCGGGGAGCTGTTTTTT

D gene: .
V gene: TRBV7-7
clone size: .
J gene: TRBJ2-3
CDR3 protein: CASSPGHGADTQYF
CDR3 DNA: TGTGCTAGCAGCCCCGGGCATGGGGCAGATACGCAGTATTTT

D gene: TRBD2
V gene: TRBV9
clone size: few
J gene: TRBJ2-6
CDR3 protein: CASSVRTSGSGANVLTF
CDR3 DNA: TGTGCCAGCAGCGTTAGGACTAGCGGCTCTGGGGCCAACGTCCTGACTTTC

D gene: .
V gene: TRBV7-3
clone size: few
J gene: TRBJ2-3
CDR3 protein: CASSQSPDSTDTQYF
CDR3 DNA: TGTGCCAGCAGCCAATCGCCGGACAGCACAGATACGCAGTATTTT

D gene: .
V gene: TRBV19
clone size: few
J gene: TRBJ2-7
CDR3 protein: CASSPQRVKKYEQYF
CDR3 DNA: TGTGCCAGTAGTCCGCAGCGGGTAAAAAAATACGAGCAGTACTTC

D gene: .
V gene: TRBV9
clone size: few
J gene: TRBJ2-1
CDR3 protein: CASSASGTDYNEQFF
CDR3 DNA: TGTGCCAGCAGCGCCAGCGGGACAGACTACAATGAGCAGTTCTTC

D gene: TRBD1
V gene: TRBV4-3
clone size: .
J gene: TRBJ2-7
CDR3 protein: CASSHDTGDKQYF
CDR3 DNA: TGCGCCAGCAGCCATGACACAGGGGACAAGCAGTACTTC

D gene: .
V gene: TRBV5-1
clone size: .
J gene: TRBJ1-2
CDR3 protein: CASSLEGREGYTF
CDR3 DNA: TGCGCCAGCAGCTTGGAGGGACGCGAGGGCTACACCTTC